This is a list of T cell receptor beta chains from one sample in a study of Ad26.COV2.S vaccination and SARS-CoV-2 variants. TCRdb keeps only in-frame clones here, not all; method: immunoSEQ multiplex PCR. The sample lists 380,000 or so clones; 83% were seen once. Specimen: peripheral blood, collected in a trial of Ad26.COV2.S vaccine versus placebo. Receptor source: a person aged 18 to 65 who received the Ad26.COV2.S COVID-19 vaccine or a placebo. Each CDR3 is given with its conserved first and last residue. Each record gives: V gene, D gene, J gene, clone size, CDR3 protein, CDR3 DNA. D genes are given only for firm matches. The listing skips clone size in some rows; elsewhere it reads once, few, many or a size class.

TRBV19	-	TRBJ1-2	-	CASRAGTTNYGYTF	TGTGCCAGTCGGGCAGGGACTACGAACTATGGCTACACCTTC
TRBV28	TRBD1	TRBJ1-4	-	CASKTQGGNEKLFF	TGTGCCAGCAAAACCCAGGGGGGGAATGAAAAACTGTTTTTT
TRBV14	TRBD1	TRBJ2-3	-	CASSRTGDRRTDTQYF	TGTGCCAGCAGCCGAACAGGGGATAGGAGGACAGATACGCAGTATTTT
TRBV7-9	-	TRBJ1-1	-	CASRRGTREAFF	TGTGCCAGCAGGCGGGGGACCCGAGAAGCTTTCTTT
TRBV6-5	TRBD2	TRBJ2-1	-	CASSPPSGRVNEQFF	TGTGCCAGCAGTCCCCCGAGCGGGAGGGTCAATGAGCAGTTCTTC
TRBV24-1	TRBD1	TRBJ2-1	once	CATSDPGQGRHNEQFF	TGTGCCACCAGTGATCCCGGACAGGGGAGGCACAATGAGCAGTTCTTC
TRBV10-3	-	TRBJ1-1	once	CAINPTLNTEAFF	TGTGCCATCAATCCGACTTTGAACACTGAAGCTTTCTTT
TRBV7-9	-	TRBJ2-1	-	CASSLVPSRGSSYNEQFF	TGTGCCAGCAGCTTAGTACCGTCCCGGGGCAGCTCCTACAATGAGCAGTTCTTC
TRBV11-2	TRBD2	TRBJ2-1	once	CASSLRGAGGPGNEQFF	TGTGCCAGCAGCTTACGTGGAGCGGGAGGGCCGGGGAATGAGCAGTTCTTC
TRBV9	-	TRBJ1-4	once	CASSTGTNEKLFF	TGTGCCAGCAGCACAGGGACTAATGAAAAACTGTTTTTT